The TCR beta chain under discussion was sequenced for a study of technical replicates of blood from a few donors. The length of the CDR3 is 12 residues. Trimming shortened V by 8 bases and J by 6 bases, and 11 bases separated the two germline ends. Per the germline V gene, CDR1 is LNHDA and CDR2 is SQIVND (reference sequence). Generated by immunoSEQ multiplex PCR, the TCRdb table keeps only in-frame clones and is missing some. The table includes around 80,000 clones, around nine tenths detected once. This sequence joins TRBV19 and TRBJ2-1; D might be TRBD2 (6 bases). The receptor was isolated from a human donor in good health. Sequenced: T cells isolated from PBMCs. The DNA for the CDR3 is TGTGCCAGTGGCGGGATAGGCAATGAGCAGTTCTTC. Translating it yields CASGGIGNEQFF.